A selection of T cell receptor beta chains follows, all from one sample in a study of response to subunit inactivated influenza vaccine. TCRdb re-analysed the RT-PCR reads in MiXCR, keeping a single row per CDR3 protein. The repertoire holds about 800,000 distinct CDR3 sequences, with 20% to 25% as singletons. This specimen was PBMCs from blood, taken around 5 days after vaccination. These receptors were obtained from a man over 45 who received an inactivated influenza vaccine. Both conserved end residues are part of each CDR3. The D gene is left open where the match is weak. Clone size appears in some rows only: once, few, many, or a class for an expanded clone.

d_gene: TRBD2
j_gene: TRBJ2-1
v_gene: TRBV4-2
abundance: few
CDR3aa: CASGAGTSAYNEQFF
CDR3nt: TGTGCCAGCGGAGCCGGGACTAGCGCCTACAATGAGCAGTTCTTC

d_gene: TRBD2
j_gene: TRBJ2-5
v_gene: TRBV4-3
abundance: -
CDR3aa: CASSVQRGPQETQYF
CDR3nt: TGCGCCAGCAGCGTCCAGCGGGGGCCTCAAGAGACCCAGTACTTC

d_gene: TRBD1
j_gene: TRBJ2-2
v_gene: TRBV12-3/TRBV12-4
abundance: few
CDR3aa: CASRPTGGTGELFF
CDR3nt: TGTGCCAGCAGACCTACAGGGGGCACCGGGGAGCTGTTTTTT

d_gene: TRBD1
j_gene: TRBJ2-3
v_gene: TRBV6-5
abundance: few
CDR3aa: CASSYGWQGVDTQYF
CDR3nt: TGTGCCAGCAGTTACGGGTGGCAGGGGGTAGATACGCAGTATTTT

d_gene: -
j_gene: TRBJ2-7
v_gene: TRBV4-2
abundance: -
CDR3aa: CASSQEWGDKSSYEQYF
CDR3nt: TGTGCCAGCAGCCAAGAGTGGGGGGATAAGAGCTCCTACGAGCAGTACTTC

d_gene: TRBD1
j_gene: TRBJ1-5
v_gene: TRBV12-3/TRBV12-4
abundance: many
CDR3aa: CASSLSGRGSNQPQHF
CDR3nt: TGTGCCAGCAGTTTATCGGGCAGGGGGAGCAATCAGCCCCAGCATTTT

d_gene: -
j_gene: TRBJ2-4
v_gene: TRBV15
abundance: few
CDR3aa: CATSRGMEEVVIQYF
CDR3nt: TGTGCCACCAGCAGAGGAATGGAGGAGGTTGTCATTCAGTACTTC

d_gene: TRBD1
j_gene: TRBJ1-4
v_gene: TRBV10-3
abundance: -
CDR3aa: CAISELGQGFEKLFF
CDR3nt: TGTGCCATCAGTGAGCTGGGACAGGGATTTGAAAAACTGTTTTTT

d_gene: -
j_gene: TRBJ2-7
v_gene: TRBV6-2/TRBV6-3
abundance: few
CDR3aa: CASSYSGDSYEQYF
CDR3nt: TGTGCCAGCAGTTACTCTGGGGACTCCTACGAGCAGTACTTC

d_gene: TRBD1
j_gene: TRBJ1-6
v_gene: TRBV12-3/TRBV12-4
abundance: many
CDR3aa: CASRTGTGNSPLHF
CDR3nt: TGTGCCAGCAGAACCGGGACAGGGAATTCACCCCTCCACTTT

d_gene: TRBD2
j_gene: TRBJ2-1
v_gene: TRBV12-3/TRBV12-4
abundance: many
CDR3aa: CASSLASGRAGEQFF
CDR3nt: TGTGCCAGCAGTTTAGCTAGCGGGAGGGCCGGGGAGCAGTTCTTC

d_gene: -
j_gene: TRBJ2-1
v_gene: TRBV24-1
abundance: -
CDR3aa: CATSDPSGYNEQFF
CDR3nt: TGTGCCACCAGTGACCCGTCGGGCTACAATGAGCAGTTCTTC

d_gene: -
j_gene: TRBJ1-6
v_gene: TRBV4-2
abundance: -
CDR3aa: CASSERAGSSYNSPLHF
CDR3nt: TGTGCCAGCAGCGAAAGGGCGGGGAGCTCCTATAATTCACCCCTCCACTTT

d_gene: TRBD1
j_gene: TRBJ1-5
v_gene: TRBV20-1
abundance: few
CDR3aa: CSAKTGGINQPQHF
CDR3nt: TGCAGTGCTAAGACAGGGGGCATTAATCAGCCCCAGCATTTT

d_gene: TRBD1
j_gene: TRBJ2-7
v_gene: TRBV20-1
abundance: -
CDR3aa: CCASDRGISYEQYF
CDR3nt: TGCTGTGCTTCCGACAGGGGCATCTCCTACGAGCAGTACTTC

d_gene: -
j_gene: TRBJ2-1
v_gene: TRBV27
abundance: few
CDR3aa: CASSFMRANEQFF
CDR3nt: TGTGCCAGCAGTTTTATGCGGGCCAATGAGCAGTTCTTC

d_gene: -
j_gene: TRBJ2-5
v_gene: TRBV29-1
abundance: many
CDR3aa: CSVEAPGGGRLQETQYF
CDR3nt: TGCAGCGTTGAAGCCCCCGGAGGAGGGAGGCTGCAAGAGACCCAGTACTTC

d_gene: -
j_gene: TRBJ1-1
v_gene: TRBV5-1
abundance: -
CDR3aa: CASSQQDGEAFF
CDR3nt: TGCGCCAGCAGTCAACAGGACGGTGAAGCTTTCTTT

d_gene: -
j_gene: TRBJ1-1
v_gene: TRBV7-4
abundance: -
CDR3aa: CASSSRGEGSITEAFF
CDR3nt: TGTGCCAGCAGCTCGAGGGGTGAGGGCAGCATCACTGAAGCTTTCTTT

d_gene: TRBD1
j_gene: TRBJ2-2
v_gene: TRBV9
abundance: -
CDR3aa: CASSQGQGKNGELFF
CDR3nt: TGTGCCAGCAGCCAGGGACAGGGTAAAAACGGGGAGCTGTTTTTT

d_gene: -
j_gene: TRBJ2-5
v_gene: TRBV25-1
abundance: -
CDR3aa: CASSDLLAPRFPGETQYF
CDR3nt: TGTGCCAGCAGTGATCTTTTGGCGCCCCGTTTCCCTGGAGAGACCCAGTACTTC

d_gene: -
j_gene: TRBJ2-2
v_gene: TRBV20-1
abundance: -
CDR3aa: CSARDLHTGELFF
CDR3nt: TGCAGTGCTAGGGACCTTCACACCGGGGAGCTGTTTTTT

d_gene: TRBD1
j_gene: TRBJ2-2
v_gene: TRBV10-3
abundance: few
CDR3aa: CAISRTGDTGELFF
CDR3nt: TGTGCCATCAGTAGGACAGGGGACACCGGGGAGCTGTTTTTT

d_gene: -
j_gene: TRBJ2-3
v_gene: TRBV6-5
abundance: few
CDR3aa: CASSYYRDSSTDTQYF
CDR3nt: TGTGCCAGCAGTTACTACCGGGATTCTAGCACAGATACGCAGTATTTT

d_gene: TRBD2
j_gene: TRBJ2-3
v_gene: TRBV20-1
abundance: many
CDR3aa: CSASGGSTDTQYF
CDR3nt: TGCAGTGCTAGCGGGGGGAGCACAGATACGCAGTATTTT

d_gene: -
j_gene: TRBJ1-2
v_gene: TRBV6-1
abundance: few
CDR3aa: CASNLRSERAYGYTF
CDR3nt: TGTGCCAGCAATCTACGATCGGAAAGGGCCTATGGCTACACCTTC

d_gene: TRBD2
j_gene: TRBJ2-3
v_gene: TRBV10-3
abundance: -
CDR3aa: CAISSSSGRTDTQYF
CDR3nt: TGTGCCATCAGCTCATCTAGCGGGAGAACAGATACGCAGTATTTT

d_gene: TRBD1
j_gene: TRBJ2-7
v_gene: TRBV12-3/TRBV12-4
abundance: few
CDR3aa: CASSPRGGNVYEQYF
CDR3nt: TGTGCCAGCAGTCCACGAGGGGGCAACGTCTACGAGCAGTACTTC

d_gene: -
j_gene: TRBJ2-7
v_gene: TRBV6-5
abundance: -
CDR3aa: CASSSVDSQRTYEQYF
CDR3nt: TGTGCCAGCAGTTCCGTGGACAGTCAAAGGACCTACGAGCAGTACTTC

d_gene: TRBD2
j_gene: TRBJ2-2
v_gene: TRBV20-1
abundance: -
CDR3aa: CSATGTTHTGELFF
CDR3nt: TGCAGTGCTACCGGGACTACCCACACCGGGGAGCTGTTTTTT

d_gene: TRBD2
j_gene: TRBJ2-1
v_gene: TRBV4-2
abundance: few
CDR3aa: CASSQQTSGGAWEQFF
CDR3nt: TGTGCCAGCAGCCAGCAGACTAGCGGGGGGGCCTGGGAGCAGTTCTTC

d_gene: TRBD2
j_gene: TRBJ2-3
v_gene: TRBV15
abundance: few
CDR3aa: CATSREAVLAADTQYF
CDR3nt: TGTGCCACCAGCAGAGAAGCGGTACTAGCGGCAGATACGCAGTATTTT

d_gene: -
j_gene: TRBJ2-7
v_gene: TRBV29-1
abundance: many
CDR3aa: CSVRTATYEQYF
CDR3nt: TGCAGCGTCCGGACCGCAACCTACGAGCAGTACTTC

d_gene: TRBD2
j_gene: TRBJ2-3
v_gene: TRBV7-2
abundance: -
CDR3aa: CASSYQRGLTDTQYF
CDR3nt: TGTGCCAGCAGCTACCAGCGGGGCCTCACAGATACGCAGTATTTT

d_gene: -
j_gene: TRBJ2-2
v_gene: TRBV7-3
abundance: many
CDR3aa: CASSPRVGELFF
CDR3nt: TGTGCCAGCAGCCCTAGAGTGGGAGAGCTGTTTTTT

d_gene: -
j_gene: TRBJ1-4
v_gene: TRBV5-1
abundance: -
CDR3aa: CASSLAGVSGEKLFF
CDR3nt: TGCGCCAGCAGCTTGGCCGGGGTTTCCGGTGAAAAACTGTTTTTT

d_gene: -
j_gene: TRBJ1-1
v_gene: TRBV6-2/TRBV6-3
abundance: few
CDR3aa: CASRPQSVSTEAFF
CDR3nt: TGTGCCAGCAGGCCCCAGAGTGTGAGCACTGAAGCTTTCTTT

d_gene: -
j_gene: TRBJ1-2
v_gene: TRBV12-3/TRBV12-4
abundance: few
CDR3aa: CASSISGLQNYGYTF
CDR3nt: TGTGCCAGCAGCATCTCGGGACTGCAGAACTATGGCTACACCTTC

d_gene: -
j_gene: TRBJ2-7
v_gene: TRBV7-2
abundance: -
CDR3aa: CASSLAGDGSYEQYF
CDR3nt: TGTGCCAGCAGCTTAGCGGGGGACGGCTCCTACGAGCAGTACTTC

d_gene: TRBD1
j_gene: TRBJ1-2
v_gene: TRBV29-1
abundance: few
CDR3aa: CSAEKVGQGLTGGYTF
CDR3nt: TGCAGCGCTGAGAAAGTTGGACAGGGGTTGACGGGGGGCTACACCTTC

d_gene: TRBD1
j_gene: TRBJ2-7
v_gene: TRBV4-1
abundance: -
CDR3aa: CASSQGGQGVHEQYF
CDR3nt: TGCGCCAGCAGCCAAGGGGGACAGGGGGTCCACGAGCAGTACTTC